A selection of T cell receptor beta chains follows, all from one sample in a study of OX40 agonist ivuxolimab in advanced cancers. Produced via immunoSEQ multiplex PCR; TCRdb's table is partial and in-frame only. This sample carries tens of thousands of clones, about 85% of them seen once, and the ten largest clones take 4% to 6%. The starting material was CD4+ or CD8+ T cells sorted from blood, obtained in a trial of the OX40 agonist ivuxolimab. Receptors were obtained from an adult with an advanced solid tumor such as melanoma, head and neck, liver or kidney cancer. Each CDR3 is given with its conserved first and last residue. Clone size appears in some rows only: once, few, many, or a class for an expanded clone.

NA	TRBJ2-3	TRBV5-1	CASSLVATLSTDTQYF
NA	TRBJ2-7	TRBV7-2	CASSQDRGKYEQYF
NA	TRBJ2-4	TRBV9	CASSVGDSKNIQYF
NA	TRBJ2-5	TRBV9	CASSVAVAGGPETQYF
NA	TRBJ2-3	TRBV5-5	CASSLVVLLRGSTDTQYF
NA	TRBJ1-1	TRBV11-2	CASSAQGQGGTEAFF
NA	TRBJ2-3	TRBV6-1	CASSEAGPRGDTQYF
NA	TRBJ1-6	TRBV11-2	CASSLEGGAPLHF
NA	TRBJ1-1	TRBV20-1	CSASYYGEAFF
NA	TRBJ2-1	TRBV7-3	CASSSTVTSYNEQFF
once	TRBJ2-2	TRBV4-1	CASSLTGRGTGELFF
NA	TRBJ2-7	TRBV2	CASNRLADNYEQYF
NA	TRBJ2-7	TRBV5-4	CASSISSYEQYF
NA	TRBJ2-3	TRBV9	CASSQIIAGNIDTQYF
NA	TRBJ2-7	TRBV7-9	CASSPRLDRGEEQYF
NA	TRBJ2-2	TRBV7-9	CASRTVGTGELFF
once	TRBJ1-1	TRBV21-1	CASKQGRRVAAFF
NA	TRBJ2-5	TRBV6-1	CASSSYRWGQETQYF
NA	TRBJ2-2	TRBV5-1	CASSHGGTGELFF
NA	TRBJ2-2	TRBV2	CASSLASSGELFF
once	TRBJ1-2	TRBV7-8	CASSLTNYGYTF
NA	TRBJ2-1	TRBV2	CASTRVGLDNEQFF
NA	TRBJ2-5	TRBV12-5	CASGLVLRGTQETQYF
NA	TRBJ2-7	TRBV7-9	CASSLQGPTSYEQYF
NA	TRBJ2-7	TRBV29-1	CSVGELSEQYF
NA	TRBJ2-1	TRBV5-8	CASSLGSGAYNEQFF
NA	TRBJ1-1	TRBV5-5	CASTPTGEGNTEAFF
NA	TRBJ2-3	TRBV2	CASSELASTDTQYF
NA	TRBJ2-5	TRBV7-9	CASSGQDRAEETQYF
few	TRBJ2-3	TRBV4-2	CASSQDGTTTDTQYF
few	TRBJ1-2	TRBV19	CASSRNEGQGSGYTF
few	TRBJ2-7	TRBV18	CASSPDVGISYEQYF
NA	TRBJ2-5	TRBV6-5	CASSPNARETQYF
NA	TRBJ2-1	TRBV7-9	CASSHAGNEQFF
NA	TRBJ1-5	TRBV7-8	CASSLAGRGNSGQPQHF
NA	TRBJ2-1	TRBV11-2	CASAQRRWGDNEQFF
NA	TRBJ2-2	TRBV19	CASSIRPGRNTGELFF
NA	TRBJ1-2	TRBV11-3	CASSLSGSQGGYTF
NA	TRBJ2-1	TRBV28	CASTGTGILNEQFF
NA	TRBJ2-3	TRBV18	CASSPRGKDTQYF
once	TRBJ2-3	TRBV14	CASSQVGIRRASTDTQYF
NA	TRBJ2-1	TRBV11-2	CASSSEYQLAERYNEQFF
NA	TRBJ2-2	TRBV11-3	CASSPPGTGELFF
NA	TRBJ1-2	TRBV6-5	CASSYMARGDGYTF
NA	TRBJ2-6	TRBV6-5	CASSWGPSSGANVLTF
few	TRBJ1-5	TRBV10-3	CAISESWDPQHF
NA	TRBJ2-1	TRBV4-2	CASSQSVSGSYSYNEQFF
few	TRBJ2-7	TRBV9	CASSGIAGMDEQYF
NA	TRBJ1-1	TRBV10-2	CASSEGEDTEAFF